This T cell receptor beta chain appears in the sequencing data of a study of identical twins. The V gene's germline CDR1 is SGHTA and CDR2 FQGNSA. The CDR3 loop spans 12 amino acids. The V end lost 3 bases, the J end lost 6 bases, and 9 bases lay between the germline ends. A single record per CDR3 protein comes from TCRdb applying MiXCR to the 5' RACE reads. The data contain 600,000 to 700,000 distinct CDR3 sequences, 21% of them singletons. In the case of this clonotype: The antigen is unknown.

Study-level points and caveats: The study found weaker excess twin sharing in beta out-of-frame sequences. The study drew conclusions from cross-sectional statistical analysis, not from following the same donors.

The sample was also reused in another study, on T cells expressing NK-cell markers. That source notes: Of eight sequenced donors, seven were HCMV-seropositive and one HCMV-seronegative. Expanded NKG2C+ T cell clones had unclear HCMV specificity.

The clonotype was recovered from a woman in her late teens or twenties in good health. The J gene is TRBJ2-7, the V gene TRBV7-2; perhaps D is TRBD1 or TRBD2 (5 bases each). What was sequenced was PBMCs. CDR3 protein: CASSFGGLEQYF. For the CDR3, the DNA is TGTGCCAGCAGCTTTGGGGGTCTCGAGCAGTACTTC.